This is a list of T cell receptor beta chains from one sample in a study of blood T cells in healthy people across ages. Each CDR3 protein is one row after TCRdb ran MiXCR on the 5' RACE reads. The data show roughly 720,000 distinct CDR3 sequences, about 48% seen once. The sequenced material came from blood. These receptors were obtained from an elderly man in good health. CDR3s include the opening cysteine and the closing phenylalanine or tryptophan. The D gene is left open where the match is weak. Size tells how often a clone was seen (once, few, many) or the class of an expanded clone, and some rows leave it out.

clone size,D gene,J gene,V gene,CDR3 protein,CDR3 DNA
-,-,TRBJ2-3,TRBV11-2,CASSLARVTDTQYF,TGTGCCAGCAGCTTAGCACGGGTGACAGATACGCAGTATTTT
-,TRBD1,TRBJ2-2,TRBV28,CASLSLGTGGWSGELFF,TGTGCCAGCTTGAGTCTCGGGACAGGTGGTTGGTCCGGGGAGCTGTTTTTT
once,TRBD1,TRBJ2-5,TRBV24-1,CATSDSPGQGVHEQYF,TGTGCCACCAGTGATTCTCCGGGACAGGGGGTACATGAGCAGTACTTC
few,TRBD1,TRBJ2-5,TRBV7-2,CASSKGGLQETQYF,TGTGCCAGCAGTAAAGGGGGCCTCCAAGAGACCCAGTACTTC
-,TRBD1,TRBJ1-2,TRBV5-1,CASSSKGAPDYGYTF,TGCGCCAGCAGCTCCAAGGGGGCCCCGGACTATGGCTACACCTTC
-,-,TRBJ1-5,TRBV6-5,CASSYSFLGVGNQPQHF,TGTGCCAGCAGTTACAGCTTTCTCGGGGTGGGCAATCAGCCCCAGCATTTT
-,-,TRBJ2-1,TRBV3-1,CASSRLPTVEQFF,TGTGCCAGCAGCCGCCTTCCTACGGTAGAGCAGTTCTTC
few,-,TRBJ1-2,TRBV27,CASSLSGNGYGYTF,TGTGCCAGCAGTTTATCGGGTAACGGCTATGGCTACACCTTC
-,-,TRBJ1-2,TRBV20-1,CSASPGGGGYTF,TGCAGTGCTAGTCCTGGGGGGGGCGGCTACACCTTC
-,-,TRBJ1-2,TRBV5-6,CASSGTLGYTF,TGTGCCAGCAGCGGGACACTTGGCTACACCTTC
once,-,TRBJ2-1,TRBV27,CASSLGVGRAPGNEQFF,TGTGCCAGCAGTTTGGGTGTGGGGCGAGCGCCAGGCAATGAGCAGTTCTTC
-,TRBD1,TRBJ2-4,TRBV3-1,CASSPTGTGKNIQYF,TGTGCCAGCAGCCCCACCGGGACAGGTAAAAACATTCAGTACTTC
once,TRBD1,TRBJ1-5,TRBV20-1,CSARTGQGGGQPQHF,TGCAGTGCTAGAACTGGACAGGGGGGCGGTCAGCCCCAGCATTTT
-,TRBD2,TRBJ2-3,TRBV20-1,CSASGTSGTSTDTQYF,TGCAGTGCTAGTGGCACTAGCGGCACTAGCACAGATACGCAGTATTTT
-,-,TRBJ2-4,TRBV5-6,CASSLVGTLAKNIQYF,TGTGCCAGCAGCTTGGTCGGAACCCTAGCCAAAAACATTCAGTACTTC
-,TRBD1,TRBJ2-1,TRBV10-3,CAISQGQDNEQFF,TGTGCCATCAGTCAGGGACAGGACAATGAGCAGTTCTTC
-,-,TRBJ1-2,TRBV5-1,CASSLAGTGGYTF,TGTGCCAGCAGCTTAGCAGGCACAGGGGGCTACACCTTC
few,TRBD1,TRBJ2-7,TRBV20-1,CSARSRTGRNEQYF,TGCAGTGCTAGATCGCGGACAGGGCGGAACGAGCAGTACTTC
once,-,TRBJ2-1,TRBV11-1,CASSSRIDNEQFF,TGTGCCAGCAGCTCCCGGATCGACAATGAGCAGTTCTTC
few,-,TRBJ2-4,TRBV6-6,CASRPPGQRENIQYF,TGTGCCAGCAGGCCCCCGGGACAACGGGAAAACATTCAGTACTTC
few,TRBD2,TRBJ2-6,TRBV13,CASSPRGSGGFSGANVLTF,TGTGCCAGCAGCCCCCGGGGTAGCGGGGGATTCTCTGGGGCCAACGTCCTGACTTTC
few,-,TRBJ2-5,TRBV27,CASSPIVGPQYF,TGTGCCAGCAGTCCGATCGTAGGCCCACAGTACTTC
-,TRBD1,TRBJ2-7,TRBV29-1,CSVADRGNSYEQYF,TGCAGCGTTGCAGACAGGGGGAACTCCTACGAGCAGTACTTC
-,-,TRBJ1-5,TRBV27,CASSAGTFRTPQHF,TGTGCCAGCAGTGCCGGGACATTTCGGACCCCCCAGCATTTT
-,-,TRBJ1-1,TRBV29-1,CSVSEGISSEAFF,TGCAGCGTCTCTGAGGGGATAAGTAGCGAAGCTTTCTTT
-,-,TRBJ2-1,TRBV27,CASSWGRSSYNEQFF,TGTGCCAGCAGTTGGGGACGGAGCTCCTACAATGAGCAGTTCTTC
-,-,TRBJ1-2,TRBV7-6,CASSHDSYGYTF,TGTGCCAGCAGCCATGACAGCTATGGCTACACCTTC
-,TRBD1,TRBJ1-6,TRBV12-3/TRBV12-4,CASSLEQGMNSPLHF,TGTGCCAGCAGTTTGGAACAGGGGATGAATTCACCCCTCCACTTT
few,-,TRBJ2-1,TRBV6-2/TRBV6-3,CASSYREWYYNEQFF,TGTGCCAGCAGTTACAGAGAGTGGTACTACAATGAGCAGTTCTTC
-,-,TRBJ2-7,TRBV4-2,CASSQDLRDWLGSQYEQYF,TGTGCCAGCAGCCAAGATCTTAGGGACTGGCTAGGGTCGCAGTACGAGCAGTACTTC
-,TRBD2,TRBJ2-1,TRBV5-1,CASSLSPSGIGEQFF,TGCGCCAGCAGCTTGTCACCTAGCGGGATCGGGGAGCAGTTCTTC
-,-,TRBJ2-7,TRBV7-9,CASSREASEQYF,TGTGCCAGCAGCCGAGAGGCTAGCGAGCAGTACTTC